This record concerns one T cell receptor (beta chain) sequence. Its antigen is unknown. No much larger clone exists at a distance of one base, and base qualities are not known. The sample comes from a study of OX40 agonist ivuxolimab in advanced cancers. As for the study more broadly: Ivuxolimab was a fully human IgG2 agonistic monoclonal antibody targeting the costimulatory receptor OX40 (CD134). The paper reports the monotherapy dose-escalation portion (N of about 47 patients) of the phase I ivuxolimab trial. The point of sequencing TCRbeta in the periphery was to test whether ivuxolimab changed TCR sequence diversity and drove clonal T-cell expansion. In the dose-escalation cohort, around four fifths of patients were male, and the mean age was around 60 years, with a range of roughly 20 to 80. Patients were allowed to have had prior anti-PD-1, anti-PD-L1 or anti-CTLA-4 therapy, and roughly 40% of the dose-escalation patients had been treated with checkpoint inhibitors. Intravenous ivuxolimab was administered to patients every 2 weeks at six dose levels: 0.01, 0.1, 0.3, 1.5, 3 and 10 mg/kg. Of the roughly 50 dose-escalation patients, hepatocellular carcinoma was present in around 20, melanoma in around 15, renal cell carcinoma in 9 and head and neck cancer in 9. Three dose-escalation patients achieved partial responses, one with hepatocellular carcinoma and two with cutaneous melanoma.

Looking up the germline V gene yields CDR1 SQVTM and CDR2 ANQGSEA. The germline ends are 16 bases apart after V is trimmed by 4 bases and J by 3 bases. From the cysteine up to the phenylalanine, the CDR3 has a length of 14 residues. Only CDR3 DNA remains: 42 bases, in frame from the first base. Summary of the overall study and its limitations: After ivuxolimab, more expanded clones were found on average in CD8+ T cells than in CD4+ T cells. In the 0.1-3.0 mg/kg groups, partial responders had among the lowest normalized peripheral clonal expansion, particularly in CD8+ T cells. At doses of 0.1 to 3.0 mg/kg, clonal expansion of both CD4+ and CD8+ T cells in blood was seen between baseline and week 6. Low levels of normalized T-cell clonal expansion were also seen in some patients who did not respond. The antigen specificity of the peripheral T cells that underwent clonal expansion was not determined.

Patients with a history of autoimmune disease or receiving systemic immunosuppression were excluded from the trial. Peripheral blood for TCR sequencing was collected from all dose cohorts at baseline, on cycle 4 day 1, and on cycle 7 day 1. The samples were taken from a phase I, first-in-human, multicenter, open-label dose-escalation trial of ivuxolimab. Adults with locally advanced or metastatic head and neck squamous cell, hepatocellular, melanoma or renal cell carcinoma were enrolled in the trial. CD4+ and CD8+ T cells were sorted separately from peripheral blood before TCR sequencing. For sequencing of the TCRbeta CDR3 region, genomic DNA was extracted from the sorted cells. The immunoSEQ Assay was used to sequence the TCRbeta CDR3 regions. TCRdb provides this immuneACCESS table in a form limited to in-frame rearrangements. Some clones are lacking; in checked studies, under half of them reflect an unresolved V gene, and why the rest are absent is not known. Across this sample there are roughly 30,000 clones, with roughly 87% seen only once. The ten most abundant clones make up approximately 50% of the sample.

The rearrangement combines TRBV29-1 with TRBJ2-7, with the D call perhaps TRBD1 or TRBD2, each one matching 5 bases. Specimen: CD4+ or CD8+ T cells sorted from blood, collected in a trial of the OX40 agonist ivuxolimab. The sequence derives from an adult with an advanced solid tumor such as melanoma, head and neck, liver or kidney cancer. The bases read TGCAGCGTTGTGGGGGACCGAACAGGCTACGAGCAGTACTTC. It specifies CSVVGDRTGYEQYF.